Sequencing of this T cell receptor beta chain was carried out in a study of graft-versus-host responses after intestinal transplantation. Sequencing was performed with immunoSEQ multiplex PCR; in TCRdb, only in-frame clones are kept and a portion is missing. The sample yields around 130,000 clones, just over 90% seen once. Study-level findings and limits: GvH clones were identified in recipient marrow, with some first appearing in ileum or blood.

About this clone itself: What it binds is unknown.

The sequenced sample was unstimulated CD4+ T cells sorted from spleen or lymph node cells, obtained before intestinal transplant. The sequence came from a human donor who received an intestinal transplant.

This chain's CDR3 is CASSSPRGNNEQFF. The DNA for the CDR3 is TGTGCCAGCAGTAGTCCCAGGGGAAACAATGAGCAGTTCTTC. This rearrangement joins TRBV6-5 to TRBJ2-1, with D perhaps matching TRBD1 (6 bases). Germline V CDR1 and CDR2: MNHEY, SVGAGI. This CDR3 has 14 amino acids. Deletions cut 5 bases from V and 5 bases from J, with 13 bases between.